The 12 T cell receptor beta chains below all came from one sample that was sequenced in a study of identical twins. Each CDR3 protein gets one entry after TCRdb re-called the 5' RACE reads with MiXCR. Counted here are 500,000 to 650,000 distinct CDR3 sequences, approximately 20% occurring once; the ten biggest clones make up approximately 0.52%. These sequences were also reported in another study, on yellow fever vaccine responses in identical twins.

Sequencing used CD4+ T cells sorted from blood. The receptor set was obtained from a woman younger than 30 in good health.

This chain links TRBV3-1 with TRBJ2-3; 8 nucleotides match TRBD2. The V gene's germline CDR1 is LGHDT and CDR2 YNNKEL (reference sequence). Trimming cost V 1 base and J 4 bases; bases outside gene matches: 7. This CDR3 comprises 16 residues. The CDR3 DNA sequence: TGTGCCAGCAGCCAAGTTGGTCTAGCGGGCCCAGATACGCAGTATTTT. Translated, it gives CASSQVGLAGPDTQYF.

This rearrangement joins TRBV3-1 to TRBJ2-7; TRBD2 is a possible D gene (6 bases). This CDR3 region has 15 residues. CDR1 LGHDT and CDR2 YNNKEL come from the germline V gene (reference sequence). V gave up 1 base and J gave up 3 bases, with 13 bases separating them. In DNA, the CDR3 is TGTGCCAGCAGCCAAGCGACGGGAGACGTCTACGAGCAGTACTTC. Translating gives CASSQATGDVYEQYF.

The chain carries TRBV19 and TRBJ1-1, with TRBD1 identical over 9 bases. The CDR3 consists of 12 residues. Trimming removed 6 bases from V and 7 bases from J; junction bases left unmatched: 3. Per germline, CDR1 LNHDA and CDR2 SQIVND (reference sequence). The CDR3 DNA follows: TGTGCCAGTAGGGGACAGGGTAGTGAAGCTTTCTTT. It is translated as CASRGQGSEAFF. The complete variable domain, with remaining parts taken from reference TRBV19 and TRBJ1-1, reads DGGITQSPKYLFRKEGQNVTLSCEQNLNHDAMYWYRQDPGQGLRLIYYSQIVNDFQKGDIAEGYSVSREKKESFPLTVTSAQKNPTAFYLCASRGQGSEAFFGQGTRLTVV.

This clonotype was seen a few times. This rearrangement joins TRBV12-3 or TRBV12-4 to TRBJ2-7; TRBD1 might be the D (6 bases). The V and J ends lost 6 bases and 5 bases respectively, with 17 bases between them. The CDR3 is 14 residues long. The CDR3 coding sequence is TGTGCCAGCAGGGCAGACAGGAAAAGAGACGAGCAGTACTTC. This sequence encodes CASRADRKRDEQYF.

The V gene is TRBV4-1, the J gene TRBJ2-1; tentatively, D is TRBD2 (5 bases). The germline V gene encodes CDR1 MGHRA and CDR2 YSYEKL. CDR3 size: 15 residues. V was trimmed by 4 bases and J by 9 bases, leaving 19 bases between them. The CDR3 is CASSPPERAKGEQFF. The CDR3 bases are TGCGCCAGCAGCCCCCCGGAGAGGGCGAAGGGTGAGCAGTTCTTC.

The genes are TRBV12-3 or TRBV12-4 and TRBJ2-3; unclear D gene. The CDR3 has 13 amino acids. Trimming stripped 6 bases from V and 2 bases from J, with 9 bases between. The CDR3 DNA reads as TGTGCCAGCAGCCCCATTTTCACAGATACGCAGTATTTT. Translation: CASSPIFTDTQYF.

The chain employs TRBV9 and TRBJ2-1, with 9 bases identical to TRBD2. V lost 2 bases and J lost 3; bases outside the gene matches: 3. There are 15 residues in the CDR3. From germline, CDR1 is SGDLS and CDR2 YYNGEE. The CDR3 nucleotides are TGTGCCAGCAGCGTTAGCGGGGGCCGCTACAATGAGCAGTTCTTC. Its protein product is CASSVSGGRYNEQFF.

The gene calls are TRBV12-5 and TRBJ2-1, with 7 bases identical to TRBD2. The CDR3 is 16 amino acids. Germline assignment: CDR1 LGHNT and CDR2 FRNRAP. V shed 2 bases and J 2 bases; nucleotides not matched to a gene: 6. CDR3 coding DNA: TGTGCTAGTGGTTTGACTAGCGATGGGACCTACAATGAGCAGTTCTTC. Translating it yields CASGLTSDGTYNEQFF.

This clonotype was counted a few times. The gene calls are TRBV12-3 or TRBV12-4 and TRBJ1-6, with 7 bases lining up with TRBD1. The V and J ends lost 7 bases and 9 bases, in that order; junction bases with no gene match: 9. This CDR3 has 14 residues. The CDR3 nucleotides read TGTGCCAGCACCCGTACAGGGGATCCTTCACCCCTCCACTTT. This sequence encodes CASTRTGDPSPLHF.

This clonotype was picked up a small number of times. This chain joins TRBV12-3 or TRBV12-4 and TRBJ2-1; 9 bases are shared with TRBD2. With 0 bases clipped from V and 1 base from J, the junction kept 4 bases outside the gene matches. CDR3 length: 17 residues. CDR3 sequence: CASSLAATSGSYNEQFF. CDR3 in DNA: TGTGCCAGCAGTTTAGCGGCGACTAGCGGATCCTACAATGAGCAGTTCTTC.

This chain links TRBV5-1 with TRBJ2-3, with D tentatively TRBD2 (7 bases). The germline gives CDR1 SGHRS, CDR2 YFSETQ. The CDR3 loop spans 16 amino acids. Trimming stripped 4 bases from V and 5 bases from J, with 20 bases between. The CDR3 DNA follows: TGCGCCAGCAGCCCGCCCCTGGGGGGGGCCAGAGATACGCAGTATTTT. Translation: CASSPPLGGARDTQYF.

This clonotype was counted only a few times. The CDR3 sequence: CAISGTGGGEQYF. In DNA form, the CDR3 reads TGTGCCATCAGCGGGACAGGTGGTGGGGAGCAGTACTTC. J is TRBJ2-7 and V is TRBV10-3; 8 bases are a match to TRBD1. The V segment lost 6 bases and the J segment 7 bases; nucleotides outside the gene matches: 8. The V gene's germline CDR1 is ENHRY and CDR2 SYGVKD. This CDR3 contains 13 residues.